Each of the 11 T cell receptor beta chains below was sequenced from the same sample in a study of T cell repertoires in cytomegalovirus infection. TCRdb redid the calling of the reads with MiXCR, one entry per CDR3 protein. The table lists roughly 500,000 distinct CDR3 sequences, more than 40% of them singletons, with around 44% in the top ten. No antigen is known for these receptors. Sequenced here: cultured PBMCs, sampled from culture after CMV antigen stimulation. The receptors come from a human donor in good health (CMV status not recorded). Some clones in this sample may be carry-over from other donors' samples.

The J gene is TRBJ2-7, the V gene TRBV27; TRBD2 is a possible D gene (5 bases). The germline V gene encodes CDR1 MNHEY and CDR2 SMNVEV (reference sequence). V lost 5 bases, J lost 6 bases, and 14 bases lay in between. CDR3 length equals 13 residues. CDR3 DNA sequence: TGTGCCAGCAGTATTTCTCGGGGTGGCGAGCAGTACTTC. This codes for CASSISRGGEQYF.

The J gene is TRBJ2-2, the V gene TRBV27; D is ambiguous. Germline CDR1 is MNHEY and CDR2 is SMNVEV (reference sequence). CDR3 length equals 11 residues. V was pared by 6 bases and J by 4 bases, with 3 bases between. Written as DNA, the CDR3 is TGTGCCAGCAGACTCACCGGGGAGCTGTTTTTT. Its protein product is CASRLTGELFF.

In DNA, the CDR3 is TGTGCCAGCAGCTTAGCAGTGACTAGCGGGGAAGAGACCCAGTACTTC. It translates to CASSLAVTSGEETQYF. The rearrangement uses TRBV11-2 and TRBJ2-5, with 11 nucleotides matching TRBD2. Unmatched junction bases numbered 4, after V lost 1 base and J lost 3 bases. CDR3 size: 16 residues. CDR1 is SGHAT and CDR2 is FQNNGV in the germline V gene.

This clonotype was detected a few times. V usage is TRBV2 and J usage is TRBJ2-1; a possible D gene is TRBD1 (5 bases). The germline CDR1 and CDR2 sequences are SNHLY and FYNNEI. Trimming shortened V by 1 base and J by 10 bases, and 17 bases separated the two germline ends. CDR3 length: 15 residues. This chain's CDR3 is CASSEGTLRAKEQFF. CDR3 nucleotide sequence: TGTGCCAGCAGTGAAGGGACCCTCAGGGCAAAGGAGCAGTTCTTC.

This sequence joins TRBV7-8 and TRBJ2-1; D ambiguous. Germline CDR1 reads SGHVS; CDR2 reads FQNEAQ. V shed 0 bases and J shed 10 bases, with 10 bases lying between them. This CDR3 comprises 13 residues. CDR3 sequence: CASSLAGLYEQFF. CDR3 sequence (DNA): TGTGCCAGCAGCTTAGCGGGGTTGTACGAGCAGTTCTTC.

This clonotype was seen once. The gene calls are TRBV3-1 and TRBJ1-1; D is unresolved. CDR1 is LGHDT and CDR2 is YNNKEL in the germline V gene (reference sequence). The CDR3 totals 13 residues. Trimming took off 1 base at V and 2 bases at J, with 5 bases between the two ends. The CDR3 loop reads CASSQGANTEAFF. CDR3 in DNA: TGTGCCAGCAGCCAAGGGGCAAACACTGAAGCTTTCTTT. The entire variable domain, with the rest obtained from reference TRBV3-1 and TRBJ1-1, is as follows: DTAVSQTPKYLVTQMGNDKSIKCEQNLGHDTMYWYKQDSKKFLKIMFSYNNKELIINETVPNRFSPKSPDKAHLNLHINSLELGDSAVYFCASSQGANTEAFFGQGTRLTVV.

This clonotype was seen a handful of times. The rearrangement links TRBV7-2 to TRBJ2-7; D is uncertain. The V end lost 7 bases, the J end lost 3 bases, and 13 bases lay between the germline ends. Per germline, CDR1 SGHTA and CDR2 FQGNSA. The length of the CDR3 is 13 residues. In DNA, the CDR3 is TGTGCCAGCAAGGGTAATCTGGGCTACGAGCAGTACTTC. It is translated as CASKGNLGYEQYF.

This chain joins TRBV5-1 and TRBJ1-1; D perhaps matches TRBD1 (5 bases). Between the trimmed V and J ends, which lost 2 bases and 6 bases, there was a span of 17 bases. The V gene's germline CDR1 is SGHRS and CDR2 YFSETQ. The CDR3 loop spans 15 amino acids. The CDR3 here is CASSFAGTGGPEAFF. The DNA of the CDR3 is TGCGCCAGCAGCTTTGCCGGGACGGGAGGCCCTGAAGCTTTCTTT.

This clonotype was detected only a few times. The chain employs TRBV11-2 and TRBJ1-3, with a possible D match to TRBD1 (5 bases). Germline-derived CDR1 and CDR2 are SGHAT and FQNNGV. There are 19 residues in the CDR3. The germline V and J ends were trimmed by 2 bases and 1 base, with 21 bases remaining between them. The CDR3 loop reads CASSLQTRGGTVSGNTIYF. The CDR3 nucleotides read TGTGCCAGCAGCTTACAAACTCGGGGGGGTACTGTATCTGGAAACACCATATATTTT.

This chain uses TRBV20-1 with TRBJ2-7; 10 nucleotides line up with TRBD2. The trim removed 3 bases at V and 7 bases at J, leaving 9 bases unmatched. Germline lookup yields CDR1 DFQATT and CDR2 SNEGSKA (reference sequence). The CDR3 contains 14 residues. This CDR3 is CSASPPLAGLEQYF. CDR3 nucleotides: TGCAGTGCTAGCCCCCCACTAGCGGGATTGGAGCAGTACTTC.

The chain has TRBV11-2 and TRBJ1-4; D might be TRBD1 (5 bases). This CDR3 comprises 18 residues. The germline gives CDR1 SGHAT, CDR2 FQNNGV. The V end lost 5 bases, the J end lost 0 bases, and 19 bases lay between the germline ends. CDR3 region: CASSPRPRGVATNEKLFF. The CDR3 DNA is TGTGCCAGCAGCCCGCGACCCCGGGGGGTAGCAACTAATGAAAAACTGTTTTTT.